This T cell receptor beta chain was recorded in a study of radiotherapy plus CTLA-4 blockade in lung cancer. Produced via immunoSEQ multiplex PCR; TCRdb's table is partial and in-frame only. Of 25,000 to 35,000 clones in the sample, about 81% are singletons; the top ten hold around 23%. V lost 2 bases, J lost 8 bases, and 12 bases lay in between. There are 13 residues in the CDR3. The V gene's germline CDR1 is MGHDK and CDR2 SYGVNS. This material consisted of peripheral blood, taken from a patient treated with radiotherapy plus ipilimumab. V and J are TRBV25-1 and TRBJ1-2; D is perhaps TRBD1 (5 bases). The receptor was derived from a human donor with non-small cell lung cancer that progressed on radiotherapy plus ipilimumab. CDR3 nucleotides: TGTGCCAGCAGTGAAGTCCTTCAGGGCGGCTACACCTTC. This encodes CASSEVLQGGYTF.